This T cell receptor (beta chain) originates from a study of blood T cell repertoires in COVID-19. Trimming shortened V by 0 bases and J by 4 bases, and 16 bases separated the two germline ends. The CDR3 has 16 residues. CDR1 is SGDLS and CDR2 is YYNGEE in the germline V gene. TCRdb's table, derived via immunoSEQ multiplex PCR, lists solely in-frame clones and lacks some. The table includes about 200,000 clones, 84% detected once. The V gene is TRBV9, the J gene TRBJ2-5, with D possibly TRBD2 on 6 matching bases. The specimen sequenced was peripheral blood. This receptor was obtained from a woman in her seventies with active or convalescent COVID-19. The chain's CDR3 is CASSVEGGALRETQYF. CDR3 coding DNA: TGTGCCAGCAGCGTAGAGGGAGGAGCGCTCCGAGAGACCCAGTACTTC.